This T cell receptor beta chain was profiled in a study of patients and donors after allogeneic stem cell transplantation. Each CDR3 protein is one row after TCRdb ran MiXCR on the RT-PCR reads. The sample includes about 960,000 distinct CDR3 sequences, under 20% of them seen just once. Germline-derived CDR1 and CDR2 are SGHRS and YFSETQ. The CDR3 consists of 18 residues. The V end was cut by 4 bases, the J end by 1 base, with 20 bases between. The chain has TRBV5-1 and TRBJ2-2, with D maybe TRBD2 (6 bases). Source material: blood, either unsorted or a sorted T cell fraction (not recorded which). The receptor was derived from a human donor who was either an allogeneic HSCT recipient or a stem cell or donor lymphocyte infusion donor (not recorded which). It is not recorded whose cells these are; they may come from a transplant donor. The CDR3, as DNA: TGCGCCAGCAGCCCGACAACGCGGGGCAGCCTGAACACCGGGGAGCTGTTTTTT. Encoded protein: CASSPTTRGSLNTGELFF.